Below, one TCR beta chain is given with its context. Its matching antigen is unknown. These data belong to a study of cytomegalovirus exposure and HLA in healthy donors. 60 Vbeta and 13 Jbeta primers were used in PCR. Data came from immunoSEQ multiplex PCR; TCRdb stores just in-frame clones and leaves some out. The table has around 120,000 clones, around 80% seen once. Study-wide findings and caveats: CMV serostatus was the only recorded immune exposure for donors. An analysis was carried out at a later point. It showed that HLA-associated TCR beta chains were more clonally expanded than equally common non-associated chains. In most subjects, TCR beta sequences reportedly gave accurate predictions of HLA-A and HLA-B alleles.

Germline V gene lookup returns CDR1 MNHNY and CDR2 SVGAGI (reference sequence). This CDR3 spans 14 amino acids. Unmatched junction bases numbered 8, after V lost 6 bases and J lost 4 bases. This receptor was identified in a woman aged 40-49 years in good health and CMV-seronegative. The sequenced sample consisted of PBMCs. J is TRBJ1-1 and V is TRBV6-6; 7 bases fit TRBD1. The CDR3 sequence is CASRGGQAGTEAFF. The CDR3 DNA sequence: TGTGCCAGCAGGGGTGGACAGGCGGGCACTGAAGCTTTCTTT.